Following are 2 T cell receptor beta chains from one sample sequenced in a study of blood T cell repertoires in COVID-19. Sequencing used immunoSEQ multiplex PCR; TCRdb keeps in-frame clones, though not all of them. The sample carries around 150,000 clones, 87% recorded once. The specimen sequenced was peripheral blood. These receptors were collected from an older woman with active or convalescent COVID-19.

The chain has TRBV4-3 and TRBJ2-1, with TRBD2 matching 9 bases. This CDR3 has 19 amino acids. CDR1 LGHNA and CDR2 YSLEER come from the germline V gene. V was clipped by 0 bases and J by 1 base; unmatched bases: 10. CDR3: CASSQEGIAGAISYNEQFF. CDR3 nucleotides: TGCGCCAGCAGCCAAGAGGGAATAGCGGGGGCCATTTCCTACAATGAGCAGTTCTTC.

V is TRBV2 and J is TRBJ1-5; D gene unclear. The V and J ends lost 3 bases and 2 bases respectively, with 8 bases between them. Germline V lookup: CDR1 SNHLY, CDR2 FYNNEI. The CDR3 is made up of 14 amino acids. The CDR3: CASSDGVGNQPQHF. The CDR3 coding sequence is TGTGCCAGCAGTGACGGGGTCGGCAATCAGCCCCAGCATTTT.